This TCR beta chain was identified in a study of CD8+CD57+ T cells in acquired aplastic anemia. It was patients with CD8+CD57+ cell expansion by flow cytometry who were chosen for sequencing. Severe acquired aplastic anemia was the diagnosis recorded for all patients. The germline gives CDR1 KGHDR, CDR2 SFDVKD. The length of the CDR3 is 17 residues. Deletions cut 3 bases from V and 9 bases from J, with 23 bases between. According to the study, genomic DNA was the template for TCR beta VDJ and CDR3 profiling. Each CDR3 protein is one row after TCRdb ran MiXCR on the reads. The sample lists around 200,000 distinct CDR3 sequences; around 47% were seen once.

Material: sorted CD4+, CD8+, or CD8+CD57+ T cells (not recorded which) from PBMCs. The sequence was collected from a human donor with aplastic anemia. The J gene is TRBJ2-1, the V gene TRBV24-1, with a weak D call TRBD2 (9 bases). The CDR3 protein is CATSDPPTSGGQGEQFF. Here the CDR3 DNA reads TGTGCCACCAGTGATCCACCGACTAGCGGAGGACAGGGTGAGCAGTTCTTC.